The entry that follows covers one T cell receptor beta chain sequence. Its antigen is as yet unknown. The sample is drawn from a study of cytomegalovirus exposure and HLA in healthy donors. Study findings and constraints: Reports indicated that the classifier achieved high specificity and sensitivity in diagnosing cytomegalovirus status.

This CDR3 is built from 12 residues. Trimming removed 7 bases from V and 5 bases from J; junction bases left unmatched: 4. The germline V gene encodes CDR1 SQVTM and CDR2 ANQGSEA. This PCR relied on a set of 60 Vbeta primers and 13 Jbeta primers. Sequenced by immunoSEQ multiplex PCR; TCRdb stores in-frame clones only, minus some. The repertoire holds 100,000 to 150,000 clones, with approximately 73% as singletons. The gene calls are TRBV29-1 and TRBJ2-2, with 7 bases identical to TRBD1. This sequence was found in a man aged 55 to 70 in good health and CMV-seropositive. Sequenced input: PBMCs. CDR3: CSGKTGTGELFF. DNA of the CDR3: TGCAGCGGTAAGACAGGGACCGGGGAGCTGTTTTTT.